The clone carrying this T cell receptor beta chain was detected a few times. This sample was taken from a study of control samples from healthy donors and cancer patients. TCRdb keeps only in-frame clones here, not all; method: immunoSEQ multiplex PCR. The profile shows under 30,000 clones, 65% to 90% of them singletons. The V segment lost 3 bases and the J segment 5 bases; nucleotides outside the gene matches: 12. The length of the CDR3 is 16 residues. Germline CDR1 is DFQATT and CDR2 is SNEGSKA (reference sequence). This sequence was found in a woman aged 55-70 years with head and neck cancer. The sample comprised PBMCs. This chain uses TRBV20-1 with TRBJ1-1; 10 nucleotides line up with TRBD1. The chain's CDR3 is CSASTGQGNLGTEAFF. The CDR3 coding sequence is TGCAGTGCTAGTACGGGACAGGGGAATCTCGGGACTGAAGCTTTCTTT.